These 5 T cell receptor beta chains were sequenced from one sample in a study of identical twins. TCRdb re-called the 5' RACE reads with MiXCR, one entry per CDR3 protein. This table holds approximately 350,000 distinct CDR3 sequences, around 12% found once. Separately, the same data were catalogued under a study of yellow fever vaccine responses in identical twins.

Sequencing was performed on CD8+ T cells sorted from blood. The source of these receptors is a woman aged 18-29 years in good health.

This clonotype was detected a few times. The chain carries TRBV29-1 and TRBJ2-7; D ambiguous. Germline CDR1 reads SQVTM; CDR2 reads ANQGSEA. The CDR3 loop spans 11 amino acids. Deletions cut 3 bases from V and 4 bases from J, with 7 bases between. This chain's CDR3 is CSVEAGYEQYV. DNA for the CDR3: TGCAGCGTTGAGGCCGGGTACGAGCAGTACGTC.

This clonotype has only a few counts. The chain couples TRBV28 to TRBJ1-6, with TRBD1 matching over 7 bases. Trimming at V came to 4 bases and at J to 4 bases, leaving 1 base not matched to a gene. The CDR3 length is 14 residues. Germline loops: CDR1 MDHEN, CDR2 SYDVKM. The chain's CDR3 is CASSSGGYNSPLHF. Written as DNA, the CDR3 is TGTGCCAGCAGTTCAGGGGGGTATAATTCACCCCTCCACTTT.

V gene TRBV29-1 combines with J gene TRBJ2-3; TRBD1 matches 7 bases. V lost 6 bases and J lost 1; bases outside the gene matches: 16. This CDR3 comprises 17 residues. Germline CDR1 SQVTM, CDR2 ANQGSEA. The CDR3 region is CSVTTDRVDRGTDTQYF. CDR3 in DNA: TGCAGCGTGACCACCGACAGGGTTGATCGGGGCACAGATACGCAGTATTTT.

The chain combines TRBV2 with TRBJ2-7; D is unresolved. V was cut by 8 bases and J by 5 bases, with 16 bases left in between. The CDR3 spans 13 residues. Germline lookup yields CDR1 SNHLY and CDR2 FYNNEI. CDR3 sequence: CASHPAGWNEQYF. CDR3 sequence (DNA): TGTGCCAGCCACCCGGCCGGCTGGAACGAGCAGTACTTC.

This clonotype occurred many times. This sequence joins TRBV24-1 and TRBJ1-2, with TRBD1 identical over 10 bases. V shed 9 bases and J 10 bases; nucleotides not matched to a gene: 4. This CDR3 comprises 11 residues. Germline CDR1 is KGHDR and CDR2 is SFDVKD. The CDR3 spells CATGTGDFYTF. For the CDR3, the DNA is TGTGCCACCGGGACAGGGGACTTCTACACCTTC.